This T cell receptor beta chain is from a study of T cells after posttransplantation cyclophosphamide. Findings of the study overall: After PTCy, TRB diversity resembled that of CNI/methotrexate controls. Donor CD8+ memory clones often dominated recipient blood repertoires at later times.

CDR1 is SGHTA and CDR2 is FQGNSA in the germline V gene. Trimming took 2 bases from V and 13 from J, leaving 21 bases between them. The CDR3 is 16 amino acids. Generated by immunoSEQ multiplex PCR, the TCRdb table keeps only in-frame clones and is missing some. The sample contains about 13,000 clones, around 81% of which appear only once. Remarks on this clone: What it recognizes is unknown. Other DNA sequences in this specimen translate into the identical CDR3.

The chain employs TRBV7-2 and TRBJ1-6, with unresolved D. This sequence was found in a man over 45 in good health, CMV-negative, and a related stem cell transplant donor. Sequencing was carried out using memory CD4+ T cells sorted from PBMCs. The CDR3 DNA reads as TGTGCCAGCAGCTTAAATGCAGCGGGTAACGGTTCCCCCCTCCACTTT. Its translation is CASSLNAAGNGSPLHF.